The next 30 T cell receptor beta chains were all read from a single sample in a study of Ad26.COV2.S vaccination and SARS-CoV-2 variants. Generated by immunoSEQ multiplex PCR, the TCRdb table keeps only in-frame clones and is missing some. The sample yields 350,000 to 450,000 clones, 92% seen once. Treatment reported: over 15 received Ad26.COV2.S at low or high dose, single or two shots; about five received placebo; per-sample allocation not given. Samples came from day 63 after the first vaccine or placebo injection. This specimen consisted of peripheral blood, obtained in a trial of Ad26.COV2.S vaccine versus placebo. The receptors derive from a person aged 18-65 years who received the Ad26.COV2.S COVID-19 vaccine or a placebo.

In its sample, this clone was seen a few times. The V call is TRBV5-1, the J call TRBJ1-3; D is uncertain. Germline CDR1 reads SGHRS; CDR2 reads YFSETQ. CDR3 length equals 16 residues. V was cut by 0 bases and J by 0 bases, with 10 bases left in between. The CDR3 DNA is TGCGCCAGCAGCTTGGCCAGCCAGAGCTCTGGAAACACCATATATTTT. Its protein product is CASSLASQSSGNTIYF.

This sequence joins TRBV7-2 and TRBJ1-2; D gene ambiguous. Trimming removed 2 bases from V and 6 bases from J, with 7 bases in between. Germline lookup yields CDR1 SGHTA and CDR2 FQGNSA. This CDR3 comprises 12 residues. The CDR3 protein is CASSLNSNGYTF. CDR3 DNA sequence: TGTGCCAGCAGCTTAAATAGTAATGGCTACACCTTC.

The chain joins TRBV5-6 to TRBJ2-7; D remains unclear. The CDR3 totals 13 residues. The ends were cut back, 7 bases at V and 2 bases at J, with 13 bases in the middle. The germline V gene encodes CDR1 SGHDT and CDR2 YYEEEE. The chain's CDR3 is CASHPGPAYEQYF. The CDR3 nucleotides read TGTGCCAGCCATCCGGGTCCCGCCTACGAGCAGTACTTC.

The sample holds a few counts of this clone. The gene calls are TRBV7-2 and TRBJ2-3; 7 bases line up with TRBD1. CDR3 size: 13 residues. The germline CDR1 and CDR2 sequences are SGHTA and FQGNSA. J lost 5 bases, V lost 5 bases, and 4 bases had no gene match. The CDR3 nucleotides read TGTGCCAGCAGCCCCGACAGGGAAGATACGCAGTATTTT. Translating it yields CASSPDREDTQYF.

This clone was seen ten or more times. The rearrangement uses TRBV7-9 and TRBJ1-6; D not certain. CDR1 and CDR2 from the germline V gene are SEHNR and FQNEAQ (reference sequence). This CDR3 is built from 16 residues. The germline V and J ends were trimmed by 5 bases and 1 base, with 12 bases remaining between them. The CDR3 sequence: CASSPKEWSYNSPLHF. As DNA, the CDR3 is TGTGCCAGCAGCCCCAAGGAGTGGTCCTATAATTCACCCCTCCACTTT.

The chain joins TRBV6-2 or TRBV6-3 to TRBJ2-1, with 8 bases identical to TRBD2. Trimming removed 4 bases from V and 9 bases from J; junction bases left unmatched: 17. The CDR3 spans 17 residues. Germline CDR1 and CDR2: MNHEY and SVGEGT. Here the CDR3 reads CASSFPGFFGGAGEQFF. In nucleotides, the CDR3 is TGTGCCAGCAGTTTTCCGGGGTTCTTCGGGGGGGCCGGTGAGCAGTTCTTC.

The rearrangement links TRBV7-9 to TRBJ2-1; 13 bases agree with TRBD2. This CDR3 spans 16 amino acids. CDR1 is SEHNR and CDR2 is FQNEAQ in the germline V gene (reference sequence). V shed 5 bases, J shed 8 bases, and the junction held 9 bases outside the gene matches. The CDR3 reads CASSPTSGGLEDEQFF. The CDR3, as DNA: TGTGCCAGCAGCCCGACTAGCGGGGGGCTCGAGGATGAGCAGTTCTTC.

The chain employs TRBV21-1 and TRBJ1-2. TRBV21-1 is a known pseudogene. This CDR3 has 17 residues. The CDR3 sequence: CASSKEAGQGTPYGYTF. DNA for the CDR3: TGTGCCAGCAGCAAAGAGGCCGGGCAGGGGACTCCCTATGGCTACACCTTC.

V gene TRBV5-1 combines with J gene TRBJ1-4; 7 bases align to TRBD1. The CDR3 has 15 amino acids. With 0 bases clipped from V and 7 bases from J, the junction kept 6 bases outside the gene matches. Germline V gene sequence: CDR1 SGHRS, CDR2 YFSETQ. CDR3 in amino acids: CASSLAGQSGEKLFF. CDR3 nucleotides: TGCGCCAGCAGCTTGGCGGGACAGTCGGGTGAAAAACTGTTTTTT.

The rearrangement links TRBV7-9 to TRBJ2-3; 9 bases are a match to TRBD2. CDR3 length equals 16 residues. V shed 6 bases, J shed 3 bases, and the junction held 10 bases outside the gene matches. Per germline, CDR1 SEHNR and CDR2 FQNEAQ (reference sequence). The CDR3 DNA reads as TGTGCCAGCAGTTCCACCGTAGCGGGGGAAACAGATACGCAGTATTTT. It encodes CASSSTVAGETDTQYF.

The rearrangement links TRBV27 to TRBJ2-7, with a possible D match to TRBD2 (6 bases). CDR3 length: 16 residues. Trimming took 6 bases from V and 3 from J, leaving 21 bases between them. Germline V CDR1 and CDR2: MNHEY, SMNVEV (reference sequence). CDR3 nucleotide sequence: TGTGCCAGCAGCATAAGAACCGGGACTCCCTACTACGAGCAGTACTTC. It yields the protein CASSIRTGTPYYEQYF.

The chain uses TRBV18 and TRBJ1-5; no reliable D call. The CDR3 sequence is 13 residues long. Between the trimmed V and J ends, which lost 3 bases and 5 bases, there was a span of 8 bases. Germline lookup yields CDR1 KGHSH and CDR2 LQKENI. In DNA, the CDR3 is TGTGCCAGCTCACCGTCGCGAGATCAGCCCCAGCATTTT. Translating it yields CASSPSRDQPQHF.

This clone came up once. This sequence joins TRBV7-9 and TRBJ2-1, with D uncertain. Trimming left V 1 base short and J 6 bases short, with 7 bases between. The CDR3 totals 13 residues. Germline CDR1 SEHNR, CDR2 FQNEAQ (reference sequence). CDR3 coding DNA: TGTGCCAGCAGCTTAGACTACGGCAATGAGCAGTTCTTC. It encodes CASSLDYGNEQFF. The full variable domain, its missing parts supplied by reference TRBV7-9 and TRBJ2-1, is DTGVSQNPRHKITKRGQNVTFRCDPISEHNRLYWYRQTLGQGPEFLTYFQNEAQLEKSRLLSDRFSAERPKGSFSTLEIQRTEQGDSAMYLCASSLDYGNEQFFGPGTRLTVL.

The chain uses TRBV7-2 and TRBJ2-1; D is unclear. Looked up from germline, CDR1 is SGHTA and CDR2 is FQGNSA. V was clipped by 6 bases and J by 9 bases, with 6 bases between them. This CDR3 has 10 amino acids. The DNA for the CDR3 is TGTGCCAGCAGGGGTGGTGAGCAGTTCTTC. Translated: CASRGGEQFF.

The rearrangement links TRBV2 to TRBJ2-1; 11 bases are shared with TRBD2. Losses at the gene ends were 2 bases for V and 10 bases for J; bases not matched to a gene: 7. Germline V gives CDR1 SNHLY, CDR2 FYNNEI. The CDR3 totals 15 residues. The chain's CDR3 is CASSEIAGGPREQFF. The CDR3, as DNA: TGTGCCAGCAGTGAAATAGCGGGGGGGCCGAGGGAGCAGTTCTTC.

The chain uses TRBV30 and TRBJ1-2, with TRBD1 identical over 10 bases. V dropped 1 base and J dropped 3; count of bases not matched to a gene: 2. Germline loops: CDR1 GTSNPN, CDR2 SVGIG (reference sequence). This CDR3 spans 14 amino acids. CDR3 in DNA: TGTGCCTGGAGTGATGGACAGGGGGACTATGGCTACACCTTC. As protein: CAWSDGQGDYGYTF.

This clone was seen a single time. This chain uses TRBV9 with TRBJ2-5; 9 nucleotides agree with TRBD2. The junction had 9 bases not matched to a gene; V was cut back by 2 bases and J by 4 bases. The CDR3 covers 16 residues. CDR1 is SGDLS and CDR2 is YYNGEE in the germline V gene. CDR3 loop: CASSVWGTSRGETQYF. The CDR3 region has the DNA TGTGCCAGCAGCGTTTGGGGGACTAGCCGAGGAGAGACCCAGTACTTC. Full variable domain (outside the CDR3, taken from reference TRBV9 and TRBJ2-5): DSGVTQTPKHLITATGQRVTLRCSPRSGDLSVYWYQQSLDQGLQFLIQYYNGEERAKGNILERFSAQQFPDLHSELNLSSLELGDSALYFCASSVWGTSRGETQYFGPGTRLLVL.

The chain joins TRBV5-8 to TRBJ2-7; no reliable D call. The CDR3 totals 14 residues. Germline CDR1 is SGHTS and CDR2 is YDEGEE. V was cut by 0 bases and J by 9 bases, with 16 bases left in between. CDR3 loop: CASSLGPGLPGQYF. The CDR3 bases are TGTGCCAGCAGCTTGGGGCCGGGCCTCCCCGGGCAGTACTTC.

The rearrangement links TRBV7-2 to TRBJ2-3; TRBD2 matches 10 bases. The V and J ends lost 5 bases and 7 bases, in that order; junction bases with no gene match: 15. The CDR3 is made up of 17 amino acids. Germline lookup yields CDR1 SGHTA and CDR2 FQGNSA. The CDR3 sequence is CASSATGVSGGAHTQYF. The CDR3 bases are TGTGCCAGCAGCGCCACGGGGGTGAGCGGGGGGGCACATACGCAGTATTTT.

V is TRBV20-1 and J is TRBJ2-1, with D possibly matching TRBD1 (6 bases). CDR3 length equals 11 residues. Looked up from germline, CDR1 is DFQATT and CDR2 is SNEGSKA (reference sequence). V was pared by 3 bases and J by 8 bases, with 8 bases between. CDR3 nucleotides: TGCAGTGCTAGTAAGGGGGATGAGCAGTTCTTC. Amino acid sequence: CSASKGDEQFF.

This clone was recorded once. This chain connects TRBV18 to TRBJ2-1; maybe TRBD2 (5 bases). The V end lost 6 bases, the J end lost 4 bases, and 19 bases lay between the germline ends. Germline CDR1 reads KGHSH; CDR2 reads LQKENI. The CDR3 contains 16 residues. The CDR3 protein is CASSSLSASPYNEQFF. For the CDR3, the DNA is TGTGCCAGCTCGAGCCTCTCAGCTAGCCCTTACAATGAGCAGTTCTTC.

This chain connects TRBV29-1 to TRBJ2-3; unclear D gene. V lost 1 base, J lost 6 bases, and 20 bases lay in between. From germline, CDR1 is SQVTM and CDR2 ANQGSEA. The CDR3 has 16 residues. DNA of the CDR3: TGCAGCGTTGAAGTAGGGTCGGAAGTAGGGTATGATACGCAGTATTTT. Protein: CSVEVGSEVGYDTQYF.

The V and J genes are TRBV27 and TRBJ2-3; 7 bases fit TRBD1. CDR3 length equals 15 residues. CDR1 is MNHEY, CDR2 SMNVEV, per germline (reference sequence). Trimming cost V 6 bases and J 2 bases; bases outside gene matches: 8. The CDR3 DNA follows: TGTGCCAGCAGGGGCGACAGGGTAACCACAGATACGCAGTATTTT. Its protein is CASRGDRVTTDTQYF.

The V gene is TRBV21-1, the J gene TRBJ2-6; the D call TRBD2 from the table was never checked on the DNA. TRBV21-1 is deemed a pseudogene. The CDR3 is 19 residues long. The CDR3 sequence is CASSITEGRESSGANVLTF. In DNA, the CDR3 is TGTGCCAGCAGTATTACGGAGGGGAGAGAAAGCTCTGGGGCCAACGTCCTGACTTTC.

The CDR3 DNA reads as TGTGCCAGCAGCGCGACAGGGTTGGGGCAAGAGACCCAGTACTTC. Protein product: CASSATGLGQETQYF. The rearrangement joins TRBV7-2 to TRBJ2-5; 7 nucleotides agree with TRBD1. Germline CDR1 and CDR2: SGHTA and FQGNSA. CDR3 size: 15 residues. Trimming took 5 bases from V and 2 from J; bases not matched to a gene: 8.

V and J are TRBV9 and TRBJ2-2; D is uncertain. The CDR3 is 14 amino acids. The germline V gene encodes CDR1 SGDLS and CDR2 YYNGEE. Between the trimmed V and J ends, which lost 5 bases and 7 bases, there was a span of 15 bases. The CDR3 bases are TGTGCCAGCAGTGCCGGGCCTAGGAGCGGGGAGCTGTTTTTT. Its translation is CASSAGPRSGELFF.

For the CDR3, the DNA is TGTGCCACCAGCAGGGGCTGGGACAGGGTAGGGGATGAGCAGTTCTTC. This translates into CATSRGWDRVGDEQFF. The rearrangement links TRBV15 to TRBJ2-1; TRBD1 agrees at 9 bases. This CDR3 contains 16 residues. Germline V gene data show CDR1 as LNHNV and CDR2 as YYDKDF (reference sequence). Trimming at V came to 3 bases and at J to 8 bases, leaving 11 bases not matched to a gene.

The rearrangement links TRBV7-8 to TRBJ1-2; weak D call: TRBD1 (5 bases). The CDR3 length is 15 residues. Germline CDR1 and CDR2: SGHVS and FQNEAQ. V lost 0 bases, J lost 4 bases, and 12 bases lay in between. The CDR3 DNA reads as TGTGCCAGCAGCTTAGCGCGGGGCCAGATCTATGGCTACACCTTC. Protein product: CASSLARGQIYGYTF.

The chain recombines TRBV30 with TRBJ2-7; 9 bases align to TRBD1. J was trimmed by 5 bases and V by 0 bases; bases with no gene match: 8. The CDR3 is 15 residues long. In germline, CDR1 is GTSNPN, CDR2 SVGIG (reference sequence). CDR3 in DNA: TGTGCCTGGAGTGTACATGGGACAGGGACCCACGAGCAGTACTTC. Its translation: CAWSVHGTGTHEQYF.

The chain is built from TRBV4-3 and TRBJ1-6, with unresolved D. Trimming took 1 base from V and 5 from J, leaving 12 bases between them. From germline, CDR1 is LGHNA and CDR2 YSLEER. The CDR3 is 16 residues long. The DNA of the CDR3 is TGCGCCAGCAGCCAAGGGCCTCCTCGGGATAATTCACCCCTCCACTTT. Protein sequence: CASSQGPPRDNSPLHF.